The 15 T cell receptor beta chains below were found in one sample sequenced in a study of blood T cell repertoires in COVID-19. TCRdb keeps only in-frame clones here, not all; method: immunoSEQ multiplex PCR. The sample has about 140,000 clones; roughly 86% are singletons. The material sequenced was peripheral blood. Receptors were obtained from a man aged 50-59 years with active or convalescent COVID-19.

This rearrangement joins TRBV5-1 to TRBJ2-7, with 14 bases identical to TRBD2. The CDR3 extends over 15 amino acids. Germline trimming cut 1 base from V and 6 bases from J; bases unmatched to any gene: 3. Germline CDR1 reads SGHRS; CDR2 reads YFSETQ. CDR3 sequence: CASSLPGLAGVEQYF. CDR3 sequence (DNA): TGCGCCAGCAGCTTGCCGGGACTAGCGGGAGTCGAGCAGTACTTC.

This clone was recorded a few times. The V and J genes are TRBV29-1 and TRBJ2-1, with a possible D match to TRBD2 (6 bases). The CDR3 contains 13 residues. V lost 7 bases and J lost 7, with 17 bases in between. CDR1 and CDR2 (germline): SQVTM, ANQGSEA. The CDR3 sequence: CSARGTGRNEQFF. The DNA for the CDR3 is TGCAGCGCCCGCGGGACGGGGCGTAATGAGCAGTTCTTC.

V and J are TRBV27 and TRBJ1-1; perhaps TRBD1 as D (5 bases). This CDR3 has 15 amino acids. CDR1 MNHEY and CDR2 SMNVEV come from the germline V gene (reference sequence). V was clipped by 1 base and J by 0 bases, with 9 bases between them. The CDR3 nucleotides read TGTGCCAGCAGTTTATTGGGGCCGGTGAACACTGAAGCTTTCTTT. The encoded protein is CASSLLGPVNTEAFF.

The V and J genes are TRBV6-1 and TRBJ1-5; D may be TRBD1 (5 bases). Germline V gives CDR1 MNHNS, CDR2 SASEGT. V was cut by 2 bases and J by 10 bases, with 15 bases left in between. The CDR3 is 14 amino acids. The CDR3 is CASSEKRVTVPQHF. The CDR3 DNA follows: TGTGCCAGCAGTGAAAAAAGGGTGACAGTTCCCCAGCATTTT.

The chain uses TRBV3-1 (or the pseudogene TRBV3-2) and TRBJ1-5; 9 bases map to TRBD1. Germline V gene lookup returns CDR1 LGHDT and CDR2 YNNKEL (reference sequence). The junction had 5 bases not matched to a gene; V was cut back by 4 bases and J by 7 bases. CDR3 length equals 14 residues. DNA of the CDR3: TGTGCCAGCAGCCCCGGGACAGGGAGGCAGCCCCAGCATTTT. Protein sequence: CASSPGTGRQPQHF.

The J gene is TRBJ1-2, the V gene TRBV7-8; D not resolved. The germline V gene encodes CDR1 SGHVS and CDR2 FQNEAQ. Trimming left V 8 bases short and J 2 bases short, with 9 bases between. This CDR3 has 12 residues. The CDR3 nucleotides are TGTGCCAGCTCGGGCGGGAACTATGGCTACACCTTC. It translates to CASSGGNYGYTF.

V gene TRBV7-9 combines with J gene TRBJ1-1, with a possible D match to TRBD1 (6 bases). CDR1 is SEHNR, CDR2 FQNEAQ, per germline (reference sequence). The V and J ends lost 5 bases and 7 bases respectively, with 17 bases between them. The CDR3 sequence is 14 residues long. The CDR3 here is CASSQYRGGLEAFF. CDR3 nucleotide sequence: TGTGCCAGCAGCCAGTATAGGGGGGGTCTTGAAGCTTTCTTT.

The V and J genes are TRBV6-2 or TRBV6-3 and TRBJ1-5; TRBD1 agrees at 8 bases. Trimming took 2 bases from V and 5 from J; bases not matched to a gene: 2. This CDR3 contains 14 residues. Germline V gene sequence: CDR1 MNHEY, CDR2 SVGEGT. The DNA for the CDR3 is TGTGCCAGCAGTTACACACAGGGGGATCAGCCCCAGCATTTT. Its translation: CASSYTQGDQPQHF.

Only one count was recorded for this clone. The rearrangement uses TRBV28 and TRBJ2-3; TRBD2 is a possible D gene (5 bases). CDR1 and CDR2 from the germline V gene are MDHEN and SYDVKM. The CDR3 loop spans 15 amino acids. Deletions cut 6 bases from V and 5 bases from J, with 18 bases between. The CDR3 reads CASSPSLTWGDTQYF. As DNA, the CDR3 is TGTGCCAGCAGCCCTAGCCTGACTTGGGGAGATACGCAGTATTTT.

The gene calls are TRBV29-1 and TRBJ1-1, with D tentatively TRBD1 (6 bases). Trimming took off 5 bases at V and 1 base at J, with 11 bases between the two ends. Per the germline V gene, CDR1 is SQVTM and CDR2 is ANQGSEA. The CDR3 is 13 amino acids. The CDR3 coding sequence is TGCAGCGTTTCACAGGGACCGAACACTGAAGCTTTCTTT. Amino acid sequence: CSVSQGPNTEAFF.

V usage is TRBV28 and J usage is TRBJ1-2; 9 bases are a match to TRBD1. Germline V CDR1 and CDR2: MDHEN, SYDVKM. The CDR3 has 17 residues. V lost 2 bases and J lost 7; bases outside the gene matches: 14. The CDR3 sequence is CASSLTARRDRVIGYTF. The CDR3 coding sequence is TGTGCCAGCAGTTTAACAGCCCGCCGGGACAGGGTTATTGGCTACACCTTC.

V gene TRBV18 combines with J gene TRBJ2-1; D might be TRBD2 (6 bases). This CDR3 comprises 15 residues. Germline loops: CDR1 KGHSH, CDR2 LQKENI. V was trimmed by 1 base and J by 6 bases, leaving 13 bases between them. CDR3 bases: TGTGCCAGCTCACCACTTATGGCTAGCGTCAATGAGCAGTTCTTC. Protein product: CASSPLMASVNEQFF.

The V gene is TRBV29-1, the J gene TRBJ1-3; D is unclear. Germline assignment: CDR1 SQVTM and CDR2 ANQGSEA. The CDR3 is 11 residues long. V lost 8 bases, J lost 4 bases, and 9 bases lay in between. The CDR3 coding sequence is TGCAGCACCGGACTGGGAAACACCATATATTTT. Translated, it gives CSTGLGNTIYF.

This chain connects TRBV7-3 to TRBJ1-2, with 8 bases that match TRBD1. Germline CDR1 and CDR2: SGHTA and FQGTGA. This CDR3 is built from 15 residues. V lost 1 base, J lost 8 bases, and 9 bases stayed unmatched. The DNA for the CDR3 is TGTGCCAGCAGCTTAAATGCAGGGGGCACGTTCGGCTACACCTTC. It specifies CASSLNAGGTFGYTF.

The chain is built from TRBV11-2 and TRBJ2-3, with D possibly matching TRBD2 (7 bases). Deletions cut 5 bases from V and 4 bases from J, with 19 bases between. This CDR3 spans 16 amino acids. The V gene's germline CDR1 is SGHAT and CDR2 FQNNGV. The DNA of the CDR3 is TGTGCCAGCAGCAGAGCCGGCGGGGGCAGTGCAGATACGCAGTATTTT. Its protein is CASSRAGGGSADTQYF.